This note documents a single TCR beta chain sequence. The V gene's germline CDR1 is LGHNA and CDR2 YNFKEQ. CDR3 size: 16 residues. The sample belongs to a study of immune characterization of retroperitoneal liposarcoma. TCRdb used MiXCR to reprocess the PCR reads, holding one entry per CDR3 protein. The profile shows 10,000 or so distinct CDR3 sequences, around 30% of them singletons. The rearrangement links TRBV4-2 to TRBJ2-7; D gene unclear. The DNA end is more similar to TRBJ2-1, so the J call may be wrong. This receptor was identified in a male donor with retroperitoneal liposarcoma. Sequencing was done on a sample of tumor tissue. This CDR3 is CASSQEKGHGRNEQFF. The CDR3 DNA reads as TGTGCCAGCAGCCAAGAAAAAGGGCACGGTAGAAATGAGCAGTTCTTC.